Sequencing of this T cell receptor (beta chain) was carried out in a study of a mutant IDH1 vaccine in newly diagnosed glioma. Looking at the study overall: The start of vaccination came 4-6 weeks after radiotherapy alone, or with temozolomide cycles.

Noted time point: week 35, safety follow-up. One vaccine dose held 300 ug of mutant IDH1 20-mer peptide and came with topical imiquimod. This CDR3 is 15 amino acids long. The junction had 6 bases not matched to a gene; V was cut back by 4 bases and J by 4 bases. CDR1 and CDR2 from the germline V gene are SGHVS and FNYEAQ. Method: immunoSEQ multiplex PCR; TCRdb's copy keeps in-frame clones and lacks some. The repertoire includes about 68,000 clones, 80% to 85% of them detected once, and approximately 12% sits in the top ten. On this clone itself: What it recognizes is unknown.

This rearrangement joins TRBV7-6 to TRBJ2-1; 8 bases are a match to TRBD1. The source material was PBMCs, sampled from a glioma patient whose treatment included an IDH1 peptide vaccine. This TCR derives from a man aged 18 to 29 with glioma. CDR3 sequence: CASSSSGQAYNEQFF. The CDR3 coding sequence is TGTGCCAGCAGCTCCTCGGGACAGGCATACAATGAGCAGTTCTTC.